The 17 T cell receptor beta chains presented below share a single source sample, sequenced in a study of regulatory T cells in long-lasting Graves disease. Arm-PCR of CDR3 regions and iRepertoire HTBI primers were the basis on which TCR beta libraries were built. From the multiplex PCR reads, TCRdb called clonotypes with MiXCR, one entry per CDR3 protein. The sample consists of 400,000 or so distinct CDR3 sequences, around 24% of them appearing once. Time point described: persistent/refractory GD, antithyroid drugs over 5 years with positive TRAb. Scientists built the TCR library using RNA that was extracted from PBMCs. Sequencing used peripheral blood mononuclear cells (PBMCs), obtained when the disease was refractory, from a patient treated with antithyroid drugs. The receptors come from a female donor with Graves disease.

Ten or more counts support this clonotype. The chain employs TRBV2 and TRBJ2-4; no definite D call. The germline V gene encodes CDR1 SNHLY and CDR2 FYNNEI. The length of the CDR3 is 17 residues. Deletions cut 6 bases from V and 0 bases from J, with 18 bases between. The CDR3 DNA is TGTGCCAGCAGGGACCAAACAGTGGGGATAGCCAAAAACATTCAGTACTTC. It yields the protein CASRDQTVGIAKNIQYF.

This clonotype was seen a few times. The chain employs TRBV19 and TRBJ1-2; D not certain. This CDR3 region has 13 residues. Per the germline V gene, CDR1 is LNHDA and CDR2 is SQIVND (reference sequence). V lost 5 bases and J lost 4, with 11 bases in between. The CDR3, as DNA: TGTGCCAGTAGTCGGCTGCGTCTCTATGGCTACACCTTC. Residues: CASSRLRLYGYTF. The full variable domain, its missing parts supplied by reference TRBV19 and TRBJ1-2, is DGGITQSPKYLFRKEGQNVTLSCEQNLNHDAMYWYRQDPGQGLRLIYYSQIVNDFQKGDIAEGYSVSREKKESFPLTVTSAQKNPTAFYLCASSRLRLYGYTFGSGTRLTVV.

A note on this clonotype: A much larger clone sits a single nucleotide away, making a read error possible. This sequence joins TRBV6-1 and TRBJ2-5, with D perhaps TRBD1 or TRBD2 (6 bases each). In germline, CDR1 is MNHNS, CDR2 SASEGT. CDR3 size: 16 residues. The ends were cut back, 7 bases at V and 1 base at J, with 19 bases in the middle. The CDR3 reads CASTPIGGRIQETQYF. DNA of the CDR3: TGTGCCAGCACTCCAATCGGGGGCAGGATCCAAGAGACCCAGTACTTC.

CDR3 protein: CASSCPETGLNTEAFF. CDR3 nucleotide sequence: TGTGCCAGCAGTTGCCCCGAGACAGGCCTGAACACTGAAGCTTTCTTT. The chain uses TRBV6-5 and TRBJ1-1; perhaps TRBD1 as D (6 bases). Germline V CDR1 and CDR2: MNHEY, SVGAGI. The CDR3 is 16 amino acids. V dropped 4 bases and J dropped 0 bases, with 15 bases sitting between them.

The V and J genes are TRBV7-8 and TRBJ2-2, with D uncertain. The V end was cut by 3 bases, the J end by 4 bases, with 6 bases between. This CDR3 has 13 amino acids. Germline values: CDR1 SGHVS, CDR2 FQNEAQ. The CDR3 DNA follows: TGTGCCAGCAGCTTGGAGCGCACCGGGGAGCTGTTTTTT. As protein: CASSLERTGELFF.

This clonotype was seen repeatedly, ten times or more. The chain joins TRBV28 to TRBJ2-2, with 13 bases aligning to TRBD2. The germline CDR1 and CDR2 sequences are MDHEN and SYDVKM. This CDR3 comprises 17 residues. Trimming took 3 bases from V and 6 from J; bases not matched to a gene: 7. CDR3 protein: CASSLWELAGGPGELFF. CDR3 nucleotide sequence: TGTGCCAGCAGTTTGTGGGAACTAGCGGGAGGGCCCGGGGAGCTGTTTTTT.

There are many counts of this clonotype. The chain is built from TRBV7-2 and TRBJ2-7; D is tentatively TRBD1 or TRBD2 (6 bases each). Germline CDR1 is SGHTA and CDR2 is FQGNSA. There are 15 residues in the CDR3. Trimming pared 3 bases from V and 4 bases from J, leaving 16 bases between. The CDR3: CASSFQQGGLYEQYF. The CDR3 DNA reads TGTGCCAGCAGCTTCCAACAGGGAGGTTTATACGAGCAGTACTTC.

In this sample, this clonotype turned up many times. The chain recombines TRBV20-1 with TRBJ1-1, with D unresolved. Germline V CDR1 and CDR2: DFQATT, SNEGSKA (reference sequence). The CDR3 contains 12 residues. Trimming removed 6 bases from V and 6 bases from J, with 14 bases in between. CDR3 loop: CSANLRWAEAFF. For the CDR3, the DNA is TGCAGTGCCAACCTTAGGTGGGCTGAAGCTTTCTTT.

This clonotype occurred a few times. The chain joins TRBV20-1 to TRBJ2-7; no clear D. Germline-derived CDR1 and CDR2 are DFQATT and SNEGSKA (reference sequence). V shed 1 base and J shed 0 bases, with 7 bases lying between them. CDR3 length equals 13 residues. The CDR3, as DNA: TGCAGTGCTAGAGTTCCAGGCTCCTACGAGCAGTACTTC. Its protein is CSARVPGSYEQYF.

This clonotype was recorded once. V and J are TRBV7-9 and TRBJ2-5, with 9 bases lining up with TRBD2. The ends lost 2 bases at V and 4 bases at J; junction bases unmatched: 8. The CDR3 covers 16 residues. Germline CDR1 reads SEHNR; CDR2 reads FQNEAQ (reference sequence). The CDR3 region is CASSLTTSGWRETQYF. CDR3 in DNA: TGTGCCAGCAGCTTAACGACTAGCGGATGGCGAGAGACCCAGTACTTC.

The CDR3 coding sequence is TGTGCCAGTAGTATTTTAGGGGGTGGCACTGAAGCTTTCTTT. It encodes CASSILGGGTEAFF. The rearrangement links TRBV19 to TRBJ1-1; D is perhaps TRBD1 (6 bases). Germline V CDR1 and CDR2: LNHDA, SQIVND (reference sequence). V dropped 3 bases and J dropped 4 bases, with 12 bases sitting between them. This CDR3 comprises 14 residues.

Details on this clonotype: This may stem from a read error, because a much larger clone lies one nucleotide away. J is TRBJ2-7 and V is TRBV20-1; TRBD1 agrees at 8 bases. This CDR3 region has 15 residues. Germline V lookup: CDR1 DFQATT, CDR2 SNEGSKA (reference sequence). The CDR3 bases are TGCAGTGCTAGAGATTTGAGTCCAGGGGGCTACGATCAGTACTTC. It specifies CSARDLSPGGYDQYF.

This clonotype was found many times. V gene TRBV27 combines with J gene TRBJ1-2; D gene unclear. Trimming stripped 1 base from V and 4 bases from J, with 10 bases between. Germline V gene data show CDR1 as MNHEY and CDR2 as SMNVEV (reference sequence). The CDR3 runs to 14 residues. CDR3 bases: TGTGCCAGCAGTTTATTAGCGGCGGGCTATGGCTACACCTTC. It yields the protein CASSLLAAGYGYTF.

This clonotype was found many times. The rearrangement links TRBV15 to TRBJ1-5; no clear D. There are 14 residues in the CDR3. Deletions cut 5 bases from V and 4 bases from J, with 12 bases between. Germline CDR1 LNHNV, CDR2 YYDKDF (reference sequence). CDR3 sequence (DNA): TGTGCCACCAGCTCCGAGACGGGGAATCAGCCCCAGCATTTT. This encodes CATSSETGNQPQHF. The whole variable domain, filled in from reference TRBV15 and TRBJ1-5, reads DAMVIQNPRYQVTQFGKPVTLSCSQTLNHNVMYWYQQKSSQAPKLLFHYYDKDFNNEADTPDNFQSRRPNTSFCFLDIRSPGLGDTAMYLCATSSETGNQPQHFGDGTRLSIL.

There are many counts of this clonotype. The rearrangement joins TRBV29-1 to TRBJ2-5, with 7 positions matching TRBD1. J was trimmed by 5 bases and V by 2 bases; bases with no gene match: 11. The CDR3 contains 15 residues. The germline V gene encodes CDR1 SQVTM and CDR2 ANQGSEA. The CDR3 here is CSVELRTGPMETQYF. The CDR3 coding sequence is TGCAGCGTTGAACTGAGGACAGGACCAATGGAGACCCAGTACTTC.

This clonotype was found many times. In nucleotides, the CDR3 is TGTGCCAGCAGCTTAGGTCAGAACGAGCAGTACTTC. This gives the protein CASSLGQNEQYF. The chain is built from TRBV7-2 and TRBJ2-7, with no clear D. Germline CDR1 SGHTA, CDR2 FQGNSA. This CDR3 has 12 residues. Between the trimmed V and J ends, which lost 1 base and 5 bases, there was a span of 6 bases.

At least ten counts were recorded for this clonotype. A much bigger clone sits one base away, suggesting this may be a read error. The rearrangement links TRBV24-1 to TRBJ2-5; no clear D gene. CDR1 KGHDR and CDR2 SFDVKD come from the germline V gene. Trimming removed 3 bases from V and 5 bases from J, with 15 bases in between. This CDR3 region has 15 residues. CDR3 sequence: CATSDLANASETQYF. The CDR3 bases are TGTGCCACCAGTGATCTCGCCAACGCGAGTGAGACCCAGTACTTC.